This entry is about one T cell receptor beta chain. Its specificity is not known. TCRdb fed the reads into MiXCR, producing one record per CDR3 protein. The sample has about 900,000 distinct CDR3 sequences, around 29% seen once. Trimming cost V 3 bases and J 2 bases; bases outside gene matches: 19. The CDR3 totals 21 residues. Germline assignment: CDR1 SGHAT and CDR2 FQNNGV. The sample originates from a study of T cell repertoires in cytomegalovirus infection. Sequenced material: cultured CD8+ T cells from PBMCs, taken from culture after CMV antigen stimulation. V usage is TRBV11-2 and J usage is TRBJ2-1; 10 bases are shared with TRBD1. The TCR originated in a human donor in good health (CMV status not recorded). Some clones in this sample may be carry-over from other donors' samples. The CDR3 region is CASSFFDLRLPGQGPYNEQFF. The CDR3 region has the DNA TGTGCCAGCAGCTTTTTCGACCTTAGGCTCCCGGGACAGGGGCCCTACAATGAGCAGTTCTTC.